This TCR beta chain was sequenced during a study of blood T cell repertoires in COVID-19. Overall study context: T cells, B-cell-depleted T cells, or PBMCs supplied cDNA or gDNA.

The ends lost 3 bases at V and 1 base at J; junction bases unmatched: 8. CDR1 and CDR2 (germline): LNHDA, SQIVND (reference sequence). The CDR3 runs 17 residues. Sequencing used immunoSEQ multiplex PCR; TCRdb keeps in-frame clones, though not all of them. The sample includes some 150,000 clones, 75% to 90% of them seen just once. The sample taken for sequencing was peripheral blood. The chain is built from TRBV19 and TRBJ2-3, with 9 bases identical to TRBD2. The origin of this receptor is a man aged 45-65 years who had recovered from COVID-19. As DNA, the CDR3 is TGTGCCAGTAGTATCACGTTGACTAGCGGCGGCACAGATACGCAGTATTTT. Its protein product is CASSITLTSGGTDTQYF.